The next 13 T cell receptor beta chains were all read from a single sample in a study of control samples from healthy donors and cancer patients. Generated by immunoSEQ multiplex PCR, the TCRdb table keeps only in-frame clones and is missing some. The sample includes just under 100,000 clones, roughly 93% of them seen just once. The sequenced material came from blood. The receptors derive from a man aged 18 to 35 in good health.

V gene TRBV6-5 combines with J gene TRBJ2-3; TRBD2 matches at 14 bases. From germline, CDR1 is MNHEY and CDR2 SVGAGI. This CDR3 is built from 14 residues. J lost 8 bases, V lost 6 bases, and 4 bases had no gene match. The DNA for the CDR3 is TGTGCCAGCAGCCCGGGACTAGCGGGAGCTACGCAGTATTTT. It translates to CASSPGLAGATQYF.

A single count supports this clone. The V gene is TRBV6-2 or TRBV6-3, the J gene TRBJ2-5, with D unresolved. Germline loops: CDR1 MNHEY, CDR2 SVGEGT. The germline V and J ends were trimmed by 2 bases and 5 bases, with 15 bases remaining between them. The CDR3 has 15 amino acids. The CDR3 spells CASSYSLYRMETQYF. CDR3 DNA sequence: TGTGCCAGCAGTTACAGTCTGTATCGTATGGAGACCCAGTACTTC.

The CDR3 region has the DNA TGTGCCAGCAGCCGACGAGCTAGCGGAAGCACAGATACGCAGTATTTT. Its translation: CASSRRASGSTDTQYF. This chain links TRBV7-3 with TRBJ2-3; 7 bases agree with TRBD2. J gave up 0 bases and V 5 bases, and 8 bases lay outside the gene matches. The length of the CDR3 is 16 residues. CDR1 is SGHTA and CDR2 is FQGTGA in the germline V gene.

V is TRBV7-9 and J is TRBJ2-1; 10 bases fit TRBD1. In germline, CDR1 is SEHNR, CDR2 FQNEAQ (reference sequence). This CDR3 comprises 15 residues. V lost 3 bases and J lost 7; bases outside the gene matches: 6. CDR3 loop: CASSFRDRGLNEQFF. CDR3 coding DNA: TGTGCCAGCAGCTTCCGGGACAGGGGACTAAATGAGCAGTTCTTC.

The CDR3 coding sequence is TGCGCCAGCTTCCCTGGCTTCACCTTAAACTATGGCTACACCTTC. Translating it yields CASFPGFTLNYGYTF. The J gene is TRBJ1-2, the V gene TRBV10-2; D unresolved. The CDR3 spans 15 residues. In germline, CDR1 is WSHSY, CDR2 SAAADI. V lost 8 bases to trimming and J lost 2 bases, with 18 bases between them.

V gene TRBV2 combines with J gene TRBJ2-3; 7 bases are a match to TRBD1. J was trimmed by 2 bases and V by 5 bases; bases with no gene match: 16. Germline CDR1 SNHLY, CDR2 FYNNEI. The length of the CDR3 is 18 residues. DNA for the CDR3: TGTGCCAGCAGTTCCGGACAGGAGAATATACTAAACACAGATACGCAGTATTTT. This encodes CASSSGQENILNTDTQYF. Full variable domain (rest looked up from reference TRBV2 and TRBJ2-3): EPEVTQTPSHQVTQMGQEVILRCVPISNHLYFYWYRQILGQKVEFLVSFYNNEISEKSEIFDDQFSVERPDGSNFTLKIRSTKLEDSAMYFCASSSGQENILNTDTQYFGPGTRLTVL.

The chain joins TRBV6-5 to TRBJ2-2; D remains ambiguous. V was cut by 2 bases and J by 6 bases, with 7 bases left in between. Germline CDR1 MNHEY, CDR2 SVGAGI. The CDR3 runs to 13 residues. The CDR3 DNA sequence: TGTGCCAGCAGTTACATGGGTCCCGGGGAGCTGTTTTTT. Protein product: CASSYMGPGELFF.

This clone was counted a single time. The chain recombines TRBV2 with TRBJ1-4; no clear D gene. Trimming removed 6 bases at V and 4 bases at J, with 9 bases between. This CDR3 comprises 13 residues. The germline gives CDR1 SNHLY, CDR2 FYNNEI. CDR3: CASSLDLNEKLFF. DNA for the CDR3: TGTGCCAGCAGCCTTGACCTTAATGAAAAACTGTTTTTT.

V is TRBV7-9 and J is TRBJ2-7, with D perhaps matching TRBD2 (5 bases). Germline V CDR1 and CDR2: SEHNR, FQNEAQ (reference sequence). This CDR3 region has 12 residues. The V and J ends lost 10 bases and 5 bases respectively, with 15 bases between them. CDR3 bases: TGTGCCATACGCCCCTTGGAGGACGAGCAGTACTTC. This gives the protein CAIRPLEDEQYF.

V usage is TRBV27 and J usage is TRBJ1-2, with D unresolved. Germline V gene sequence: CDR1 MNHEY, CDR2 SMNVEV (reference sequence). The CDR3 is 14 amino acids. Trimming took 4 bases from V and 2 from J, leaving 11 bases between them. This chain's CDR3 is CASSSQAKNYGYTF. The DNA for the CDR3 is TGTGCCAGCAGTTCCCAAGCTAAGAACTATGGCTACACCTTC.

A single count supports this clone. The chain has TRBV3-1 (or the pseudogene TRBV3-2) and TRBJ2-1, with D perhaps TRBD1 (6 bases). The CDR3 has 16 residues. The V end lost 4 bases, the J end lost 1 base, and 14 bases lay between the germline ends. CDR1 is LGHDT and CDR2 is YNNKEL in the germline V gene (reference sequence). The chain's CDR3 is CASSPRTVISYNEQFF. CDR3 DNA sequence: TGTGCCAGCAGCCCGAGGACAGTGATTTCCTACAATGAGCAGTTCTTC.

The V and J genes are TRBV24-1 and TRBJ2-1, with 8 bases fitting TRBD1. This CDR3 region has 16 residues. J gave up 3 bases and V 2 bases, and 5 bases lay outside the gene matches. Germline V gives CDR1 KGHDR, CDR2 SFDVKD. The CDR3 loop is CATSDSTGAVYNEQFF. For the CDR3, the DNA is TGTGCCACCAGTGATTCGACAGGGGCCGTCTACAATGAGCAGTTCTTC.

The J gene is TRBJ2-3, the V gene TRBV10-2, with D perhaps TRBD1 (6 bases). Germline CDR1 WSHSY, CDR2 SAAADI. V was shortened by 4 bases and J by 1 base, with 15 bases between the two germline ends. This CDR3 has 16 amino acids. CDR3 coding DNA: TGCGCCAGCAGTGGGGCCCTAAGACAGGGCACAGATACGCAGTATTTT. Translated, it gives CASSGALRQGTDTQYF.